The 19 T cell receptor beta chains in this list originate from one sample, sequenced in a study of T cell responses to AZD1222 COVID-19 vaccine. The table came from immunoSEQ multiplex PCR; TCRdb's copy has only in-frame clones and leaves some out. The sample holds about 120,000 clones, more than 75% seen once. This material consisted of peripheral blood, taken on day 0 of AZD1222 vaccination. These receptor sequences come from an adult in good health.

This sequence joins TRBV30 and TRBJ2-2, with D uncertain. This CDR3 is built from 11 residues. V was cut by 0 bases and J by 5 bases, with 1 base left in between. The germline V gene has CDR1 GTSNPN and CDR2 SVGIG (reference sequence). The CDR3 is CAWSVTGELFF. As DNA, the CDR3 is TGTGCCTGGAGTGTAACCGGGGAGCTGTTTTTT.

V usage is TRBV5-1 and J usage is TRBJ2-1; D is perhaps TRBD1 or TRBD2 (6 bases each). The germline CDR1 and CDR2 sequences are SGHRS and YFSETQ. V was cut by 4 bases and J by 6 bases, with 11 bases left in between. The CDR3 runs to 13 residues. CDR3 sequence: CASSPGAGNEQFF. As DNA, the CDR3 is TGCGCCAGCAGCCCGGGGGCCGGCAATGAGCAGTTCTTC.

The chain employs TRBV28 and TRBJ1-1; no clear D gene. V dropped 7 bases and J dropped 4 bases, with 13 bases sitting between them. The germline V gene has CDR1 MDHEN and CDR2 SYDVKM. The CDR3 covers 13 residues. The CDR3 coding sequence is TGTGCCAGCACCCGACGGTTTGTCACTGAAGCTTTCTTT. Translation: CASTRRFVTEAFF.

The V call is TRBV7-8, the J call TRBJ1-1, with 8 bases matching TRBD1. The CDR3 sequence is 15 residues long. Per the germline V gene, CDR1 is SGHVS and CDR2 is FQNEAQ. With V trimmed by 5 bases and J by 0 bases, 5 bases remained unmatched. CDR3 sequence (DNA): TGTGCCAGCAGCCCTGGGACAGGATTGAACACTGAAGCTTTCTTT. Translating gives CASSPGTGLNTEAFF. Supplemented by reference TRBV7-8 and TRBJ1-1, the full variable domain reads GAGVSQSPRYKVAKRGQDVALRCDPISGHVSLFWYQQALGQGPEFLTYFQNEAQLDKSGLPSDRFFAERPEGSVSTLKIQRTQQEDSAVYLCASSPGTGLNTEAFFGQGTRLTVV.

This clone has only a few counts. The CDR3 protein is CAISARDGRADNEQFF. CDR3 DNA sequence: TGTGCCATCAGTGCCCGGGACGGCAGGGCTGACAATGAGCAGTTCTTC. The chain has TRBV10-3 and TRBJ2-1, with D perhaps being TRBD1 or TRBD2 (5 bases each). Trimming stripped 4 bases from V and 5 bases from J, with 18 bases between. Per the germline V gene, CDR1 is ENHRY and CDR2 is SYGVKD. This CDR3 is built from 16 residues.

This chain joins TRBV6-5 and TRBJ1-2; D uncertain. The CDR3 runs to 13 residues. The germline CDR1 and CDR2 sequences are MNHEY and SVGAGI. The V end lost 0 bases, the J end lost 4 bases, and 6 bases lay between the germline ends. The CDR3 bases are TGTGCCAGCAGTTACTCAGGGAGCTATGGCTACACCTTC. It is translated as CASSYSGSYGYTF.

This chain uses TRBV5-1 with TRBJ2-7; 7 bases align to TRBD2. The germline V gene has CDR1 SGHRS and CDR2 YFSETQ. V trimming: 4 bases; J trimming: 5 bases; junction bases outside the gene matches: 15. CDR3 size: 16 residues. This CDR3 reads CASSAIHGLGGDEQYF. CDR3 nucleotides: TGCGCCAGCAGCGCGATCCATGGACTAGGAGGGGACGAGCAGTACTTC.

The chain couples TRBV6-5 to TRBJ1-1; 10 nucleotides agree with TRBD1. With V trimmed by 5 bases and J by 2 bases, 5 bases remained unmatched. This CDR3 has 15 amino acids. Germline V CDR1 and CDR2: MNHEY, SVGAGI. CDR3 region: CASSPDRGSNTEAFF. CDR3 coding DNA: TGTGCCAGCAGTCCGGACAGGGGGTCAAACACTGAAGCTTTCTTT.

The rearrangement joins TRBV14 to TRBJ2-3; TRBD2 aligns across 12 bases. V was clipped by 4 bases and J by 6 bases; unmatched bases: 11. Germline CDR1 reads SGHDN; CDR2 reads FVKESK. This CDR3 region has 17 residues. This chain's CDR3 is CASSPHLAGGSRDTQYF. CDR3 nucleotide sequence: TGTGCCAGCAGCCCCCATCTAGCGGGAGGGAGTCGGGATACGCAGTATTTT.

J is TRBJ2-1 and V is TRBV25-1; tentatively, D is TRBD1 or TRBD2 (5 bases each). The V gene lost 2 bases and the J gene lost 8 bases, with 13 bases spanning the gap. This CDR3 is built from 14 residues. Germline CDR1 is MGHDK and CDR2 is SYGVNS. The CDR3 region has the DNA TGTGCCAGCAGTGAAATAAGGGACCACGATGAGCAGTTCTTC. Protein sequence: CASSEIRDHDEQFF.

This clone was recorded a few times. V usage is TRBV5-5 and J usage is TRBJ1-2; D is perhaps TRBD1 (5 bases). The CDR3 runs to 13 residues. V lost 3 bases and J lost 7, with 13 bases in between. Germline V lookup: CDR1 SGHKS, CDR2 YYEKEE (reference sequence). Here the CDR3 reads CASSSLQDSGYTF. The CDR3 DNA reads TGTGCCAGCAGCTCCCTACAGGATAGTGGCTACACCTTC.

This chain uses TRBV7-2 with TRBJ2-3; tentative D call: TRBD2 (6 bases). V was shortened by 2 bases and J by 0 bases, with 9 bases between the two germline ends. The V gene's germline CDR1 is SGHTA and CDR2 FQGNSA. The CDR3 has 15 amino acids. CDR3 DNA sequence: TGTGCCAGCAGCTTACTAGCGTCTAGCACAGATACGCAGTATTTT. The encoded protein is CASSLLASSTDTQYF.

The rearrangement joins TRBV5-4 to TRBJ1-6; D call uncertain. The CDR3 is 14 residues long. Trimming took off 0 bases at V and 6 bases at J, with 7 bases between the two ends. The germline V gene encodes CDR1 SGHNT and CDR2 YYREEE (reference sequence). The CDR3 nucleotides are TGTGCCAGCAGCTTGGACACTGGTAATTCACCCCTCCACTTT. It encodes CASSLDTGNSPLHF. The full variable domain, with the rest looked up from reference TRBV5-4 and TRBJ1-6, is ETGVTQSPTHLIKTRGQQVTLRCSSQSGHNTVSWYQQALGQGPQFIFQYYREEENGRGNFPPRFSGLQFPNYSSELNVNALELDDSALYLCASSLDTGNSPLHFGNGTRLTVT.

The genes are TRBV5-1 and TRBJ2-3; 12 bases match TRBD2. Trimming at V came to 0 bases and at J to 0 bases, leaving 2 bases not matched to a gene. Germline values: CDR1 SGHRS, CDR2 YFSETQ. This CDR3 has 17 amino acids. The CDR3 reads CASSLGTSGKSTDTQYF. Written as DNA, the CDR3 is TGCGCCAGCAGCTTGGGGACTAGCGGGAAAAGCACAGATACGCAGTATTTT.

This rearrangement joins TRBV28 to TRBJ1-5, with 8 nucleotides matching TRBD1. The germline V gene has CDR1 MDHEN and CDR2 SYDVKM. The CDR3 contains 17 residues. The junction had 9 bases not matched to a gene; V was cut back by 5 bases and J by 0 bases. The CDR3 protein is CASSTRQGTISNQPQHF. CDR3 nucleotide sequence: TGTGCCAGCAGTACCCGACAGGGGACGATTAGCAATCAGCCCCAGCATTTT.

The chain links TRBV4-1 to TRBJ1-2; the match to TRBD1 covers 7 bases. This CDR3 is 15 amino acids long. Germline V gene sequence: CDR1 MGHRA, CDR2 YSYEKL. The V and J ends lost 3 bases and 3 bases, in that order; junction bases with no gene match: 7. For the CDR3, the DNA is TGCGCCAGCAGCCATAAGACAGGGTATGACTATGGCTACACCTTC. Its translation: CASSHKTGYDYGYTF.

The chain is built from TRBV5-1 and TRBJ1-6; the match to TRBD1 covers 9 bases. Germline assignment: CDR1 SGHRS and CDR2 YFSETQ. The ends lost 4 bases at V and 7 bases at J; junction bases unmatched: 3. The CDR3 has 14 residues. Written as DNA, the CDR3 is TGCGCCAGCAGCGCCGGGACAGGGAATTCACCCCTCCACTTT. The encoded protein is CASSAGTGNSPLHF.

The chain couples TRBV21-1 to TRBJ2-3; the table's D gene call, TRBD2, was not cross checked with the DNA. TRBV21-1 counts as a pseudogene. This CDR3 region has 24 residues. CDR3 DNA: TGTGCCAGCAGGGGACTAGCGGGAGTTGCAAATAAAGAGACTAAGACGCCTAGCACAGATACGCAGTATTTT. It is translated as CASRGLAGVANKETKTPSTDTQYF.

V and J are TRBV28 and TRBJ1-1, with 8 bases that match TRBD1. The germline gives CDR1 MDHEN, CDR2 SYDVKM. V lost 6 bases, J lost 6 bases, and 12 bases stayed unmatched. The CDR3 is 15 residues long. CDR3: CASSTPGQVSAEAFF. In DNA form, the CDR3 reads TGTGCCAGCAGCACTCCGGGACAGGTGTCCGCTGAAGCTTTCTTT. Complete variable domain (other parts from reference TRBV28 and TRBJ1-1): DVKVTQSSRYLVKRTGEKVFLECVQDMDHENMFWYRQDPGLGLRLIYFSYDVKMKEKGDIPEGYSVSREKKERFSLILESASTNQTSMYLCASSTPGQVSAEAFFGQGTRLTVV.